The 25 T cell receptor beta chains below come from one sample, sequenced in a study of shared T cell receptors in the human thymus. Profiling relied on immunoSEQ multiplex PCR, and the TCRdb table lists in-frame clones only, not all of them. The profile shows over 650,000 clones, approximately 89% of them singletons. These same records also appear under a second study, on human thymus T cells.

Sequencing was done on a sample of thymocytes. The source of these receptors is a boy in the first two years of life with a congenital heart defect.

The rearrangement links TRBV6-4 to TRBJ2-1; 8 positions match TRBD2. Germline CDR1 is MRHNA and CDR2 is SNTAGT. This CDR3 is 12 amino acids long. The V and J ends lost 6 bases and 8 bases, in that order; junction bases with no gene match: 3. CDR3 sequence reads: CASSGGGHEQFF. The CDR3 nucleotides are TGTGCCAGCAGCGGGGGGGGCCATGAGCAGTTCTTC.

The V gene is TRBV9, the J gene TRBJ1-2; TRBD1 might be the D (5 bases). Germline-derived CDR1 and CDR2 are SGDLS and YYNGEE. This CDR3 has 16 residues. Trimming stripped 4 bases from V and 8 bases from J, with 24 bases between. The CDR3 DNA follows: TGTGCCAGCAGCTGGGGGGTCCTTACGACCGGAGGGGGCTACACCTTC. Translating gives CASSWGVLTTGGGYTF.

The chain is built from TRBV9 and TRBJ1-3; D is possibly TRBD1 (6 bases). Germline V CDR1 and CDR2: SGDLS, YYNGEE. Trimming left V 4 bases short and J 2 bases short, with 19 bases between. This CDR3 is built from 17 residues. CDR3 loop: CASSRRVTGRAGNTIYF. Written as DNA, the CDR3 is TGTGCCAGCAGCCGCCGAGTAACAGGGAGGGCTGGAAACACCATATATTTT.

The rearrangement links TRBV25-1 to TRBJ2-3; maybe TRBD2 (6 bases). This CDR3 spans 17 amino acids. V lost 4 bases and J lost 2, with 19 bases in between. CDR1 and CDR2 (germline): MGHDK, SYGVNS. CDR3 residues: CASSVKGPKDYTDTQYF. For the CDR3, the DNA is TGTGCCAGCAGTGTTAAGGGACCGAAGGACTACACAGATACGCAGTATTTT.

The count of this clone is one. CDR3 bases: TGCGCCAGCAGACCCCGGGATTCCGACCAAGAGACCCAGTACTTC. This sequence encodes CASRPRDSDQETQYF. The chain uses TRBV4-3 and TRBJ2-5, with D perhaps matching TRBD2 (5 bases). V lost 6 bases, J lost 0 bases, and 14 bases lay in between. The length of the CDR3 is 15 residues. Per the germline V gene, CDR1 is LGHNA and CDR2 is YSLEER.

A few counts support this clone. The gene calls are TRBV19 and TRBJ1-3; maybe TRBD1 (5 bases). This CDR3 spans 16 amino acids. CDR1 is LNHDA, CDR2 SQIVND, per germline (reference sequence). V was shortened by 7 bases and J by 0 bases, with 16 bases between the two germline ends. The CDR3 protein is CASNGDFAFSGNTIYF. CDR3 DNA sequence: TGTGCCAGTAACGGGGACTTCGCTTTCTCTGGAAACACCATATATTTT. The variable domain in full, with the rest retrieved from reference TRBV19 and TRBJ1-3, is DGGITQSPKYLFRKEGQNVTLSCEQNLNHDAMYWYRQDPGQGLRLIYYSQIVNDFQKGDIAEGYSVSREKKESFPLTVTSAQKNPTAFYLCASNGDFAFSGNTIYFGEGSWLTVV.

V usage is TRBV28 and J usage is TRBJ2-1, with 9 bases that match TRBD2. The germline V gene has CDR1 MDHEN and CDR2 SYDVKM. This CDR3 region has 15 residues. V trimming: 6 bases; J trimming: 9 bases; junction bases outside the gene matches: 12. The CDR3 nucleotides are TGTGCCAGCAGCCCGGCTTTAGCGGGGGCCAGTGAGCAGTTCTTC. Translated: CASSPALAGASEQFF.

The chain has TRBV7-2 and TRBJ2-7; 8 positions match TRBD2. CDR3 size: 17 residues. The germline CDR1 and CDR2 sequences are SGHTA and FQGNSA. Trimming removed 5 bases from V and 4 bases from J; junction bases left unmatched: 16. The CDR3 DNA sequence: TGTGCCAGCAGCCAAAAGGTTCCAGCGGGAGACCGGTACGAGCAGTACTTC. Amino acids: CASSQKVPAGDRYEQYF.

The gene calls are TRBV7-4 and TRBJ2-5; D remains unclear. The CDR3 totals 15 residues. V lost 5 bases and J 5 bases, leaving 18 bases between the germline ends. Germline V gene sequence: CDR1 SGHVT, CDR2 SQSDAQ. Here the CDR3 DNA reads TGTGCCAGCAGCCCAATCTCCAGTCCTGGCGAGACCCAGTACTTC. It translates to CASSPISSPGETQYF.

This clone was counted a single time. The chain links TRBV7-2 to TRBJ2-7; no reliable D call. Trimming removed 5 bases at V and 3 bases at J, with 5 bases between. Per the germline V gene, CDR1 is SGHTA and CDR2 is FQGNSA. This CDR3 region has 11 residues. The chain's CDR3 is CASSHSYEQYF. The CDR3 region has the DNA TGTGCCAGCAGCCACAGCTACGAGCAGTACTTC.

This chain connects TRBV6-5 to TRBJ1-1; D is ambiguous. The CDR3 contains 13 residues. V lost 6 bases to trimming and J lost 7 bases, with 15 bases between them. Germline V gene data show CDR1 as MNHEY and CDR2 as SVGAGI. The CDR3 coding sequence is TGTGCCAGCAGGCCCTCCCCGGGAAATGAAGCTTTCTTT. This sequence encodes CASRPSPGNEAFF.

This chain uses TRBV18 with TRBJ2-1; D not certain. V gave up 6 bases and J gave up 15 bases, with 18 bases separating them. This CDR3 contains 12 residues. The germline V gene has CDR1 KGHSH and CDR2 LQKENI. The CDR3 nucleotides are TGTGCCAGCTCCCCAATGAATGGTCAGCGGTTCTTC. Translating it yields CASSPMNGQRFF.

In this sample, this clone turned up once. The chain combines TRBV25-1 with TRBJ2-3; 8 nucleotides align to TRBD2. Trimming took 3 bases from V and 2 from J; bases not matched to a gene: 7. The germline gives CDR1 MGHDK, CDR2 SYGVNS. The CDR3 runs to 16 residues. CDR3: CASSESRGAYTDTQYF. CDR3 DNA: TGTGCCAGCAGTGAGTCGCGGGGGGCGTACACAGATACGCAGTATTTT.

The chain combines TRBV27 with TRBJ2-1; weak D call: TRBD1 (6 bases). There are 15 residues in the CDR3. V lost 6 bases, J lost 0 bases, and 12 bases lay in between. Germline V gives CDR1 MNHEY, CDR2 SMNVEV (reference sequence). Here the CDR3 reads CASSPGQSSYNEQFF. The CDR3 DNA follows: TGTGCCAGCAGCCCCGGACAGAGCTCCTACAATGAGCAGTTCTTC.

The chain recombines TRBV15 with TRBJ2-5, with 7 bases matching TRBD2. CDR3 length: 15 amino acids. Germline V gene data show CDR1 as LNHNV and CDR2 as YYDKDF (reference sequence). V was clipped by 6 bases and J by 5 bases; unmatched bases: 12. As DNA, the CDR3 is TGTGCCACCAGGGGGGAATACGGGACTAAGGAGACCCAGTACTTC. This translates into CATRGEYGTKETQYF. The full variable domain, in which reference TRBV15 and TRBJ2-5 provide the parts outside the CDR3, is DAMVIQNPRYQVTQFGKPVTLSCSQTLNHNVMYWYQQKSSQAPKLLFHYYDKDFNNEADTPDNFQSRRPNTSFCFLDIRSPGLGDTAMYLCATRGEYGTKETQYFGPGTRLLVL.

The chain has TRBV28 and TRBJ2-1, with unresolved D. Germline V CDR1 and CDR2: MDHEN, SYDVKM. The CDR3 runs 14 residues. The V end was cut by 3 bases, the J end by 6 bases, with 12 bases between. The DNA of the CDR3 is TGTGCCAGCAGTTTCGGGTCGACCGTCAATGAGCAGTTCTTC. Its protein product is CASSFGSTVNEQFF.

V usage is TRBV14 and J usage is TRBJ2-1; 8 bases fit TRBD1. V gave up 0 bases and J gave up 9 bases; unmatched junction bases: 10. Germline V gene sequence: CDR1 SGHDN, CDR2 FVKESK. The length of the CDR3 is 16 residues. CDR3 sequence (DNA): TGTGCCAGCAGCCAAGACGGGCAGGGGGCGCCGGGTGAGCAGTTCTTC. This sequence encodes CASSQDGQGAPGEQFF.

In DNA form, the CDR3 reads TGTGCCAGCAGCTTGAGGGTGCTACTAGATGAAAAACTGTTTTTT. It encodes CASSLRVLLDEKLFF. The V gene is TRBV5-6, the J gene TRBJ1-4; D is unclear. From germline, CDR1 is SGHDT and CDR2 YYEEEE. This CDR3 region has 15 residues. V lost 1 base and J 6 bases, leaving 13 bases between the germline ends. The full variable domain, completed using reference TRBV5-6 and TRBJ1-4, is DAGVTQSPTHLIKTRGQQVTLRCSPKSGHDTVSWYQQALGQGPQFIFQYYEEEERQRGNFPDRFSGHQFPNYSSELNVNALLLGDSALYLCASSLRVLLDEKLFFGSGTQLSVL.

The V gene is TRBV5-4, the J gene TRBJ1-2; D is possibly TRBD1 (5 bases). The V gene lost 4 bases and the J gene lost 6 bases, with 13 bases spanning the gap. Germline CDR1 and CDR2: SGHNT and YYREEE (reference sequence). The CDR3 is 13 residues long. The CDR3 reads CASSLERTHGYTF. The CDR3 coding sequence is TGTGCCAGCAGCCTAGAACGGACACATGGCTACACCTTC.

In nucleotides, the CDR3 is TGTGCCAGCAGCTTGGGGGGGGAGAACACTGAAGCTTTCTTT. It translates to CASSLGGENTEAFF. The chain couples TRBV13 to TRBJ1-1, with D maybe TRBD1 (5 bases). This CDR3 has 14 residues. The V end lost 3 bases, the J end lost 1 base, and 9 bases lay between the germline ends. The germline CDR1 and CDR2 sequences are PRHDT and FYEKMQ (reference sequence).

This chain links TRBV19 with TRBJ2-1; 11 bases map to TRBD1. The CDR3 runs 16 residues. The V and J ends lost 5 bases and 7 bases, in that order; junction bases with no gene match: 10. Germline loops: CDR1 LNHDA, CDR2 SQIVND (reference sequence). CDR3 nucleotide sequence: TGTGCCAGTAGTGTCCCGAGGACAGGGGGCTCGAATGAGCAGTTCTTC. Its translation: CASSVPRTGGSNEQFF.

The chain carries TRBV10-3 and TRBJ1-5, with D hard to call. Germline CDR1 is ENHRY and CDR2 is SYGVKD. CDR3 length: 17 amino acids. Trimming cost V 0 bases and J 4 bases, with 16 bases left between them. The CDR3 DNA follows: TGTGCCATCAGTGAGTCGATTCTCGGAGTCACAAATCAGCCCCAGCATTTT. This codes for CAISESILGVTNQPQHF.

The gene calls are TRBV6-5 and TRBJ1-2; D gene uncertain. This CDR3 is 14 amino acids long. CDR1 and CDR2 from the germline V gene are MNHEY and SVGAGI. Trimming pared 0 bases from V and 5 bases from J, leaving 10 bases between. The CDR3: CASSYSRAGYGYTF. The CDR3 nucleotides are TGTGCCAGCAGTTACTCGAGGGCTGGATATGGCTACACCTTC.

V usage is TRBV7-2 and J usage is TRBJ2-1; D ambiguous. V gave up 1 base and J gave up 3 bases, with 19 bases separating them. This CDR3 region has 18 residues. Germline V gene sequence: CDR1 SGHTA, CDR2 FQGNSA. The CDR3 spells CASSLVSVSGGNYNEQFF. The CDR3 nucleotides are TGTGCCAGCAGCTTAGTTTCAGTGAGTGGCGGCAACTACAATGAGCAGTTCTTC.

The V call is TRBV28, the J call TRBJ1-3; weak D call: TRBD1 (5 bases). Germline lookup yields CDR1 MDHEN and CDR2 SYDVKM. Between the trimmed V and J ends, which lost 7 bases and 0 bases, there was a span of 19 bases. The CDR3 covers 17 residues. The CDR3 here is CASTFLEQDRSGNTIYF. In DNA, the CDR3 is TGTGCCAGCACCTTCCTCGAACAGGATCGCTCTGGAAACACCATATATTTT.